The present entry profiles one T cell receptor beta chain with its context. The specificity of this receptor is unknown. Base qualities were left out, and no much larger clone turns up one base away. The data derive from a study of T-cell memory formation after mild COVID-19 (dated by TCRdb to about 2021). Context from the whole study: TCR sequence clusters from the two donors were found to be largely donor specific. In two donors, T-cell clones that expanded and contracted after mild COVID-19 were tracked by sequencing TCRalpha and TCRbeta repertoires over time. Two young, previously healthy adult volunteers, one female and one male, were included in the cohort.

Points the paper makes about the study in general: The study included only two mild cases, and larger cohorts that include severe cases with pre-infection samples were judged to be necessary. Contracting CD4+ clones appeared mostly in the CM and EM memory subsets, whereas CD8+ clones were enriched in EMRA. The second-wave clones that peaked on day 37 were not confirmed to be SARS-CoV-2 specific. From day 15 to 85, contracting clones showed balanced CD4/CD8 phenotypes, whereas a second wave of clones that expanded from day 15 to 37 leaned towards CD4+. Some responding clones were detected in pre-infection memory, which suggested that pre-existing cross-reactive memory T cells had joined the SARS-CoV-2 response.

Ficoll-Paque density gradient centrifugation was used to isolate PBMCs. Sequencing relied on an Illumina NovaSeq 6000. TCRalpha and TCRbeta cDNA libraries were built by 5'RACE with constant-segment primers, adding sample barcodes and unique molecular identifiers. RNA was extracted from every sample with Trizol reagent. Library amplification was performed in two PCR steps, and a second sample barcode and Illumina TruSeq adapters were introduced in the second step. The libraries were sequenced on an Illumina NovaSeq using 2 x 150 bp paired-end reads. Per the authors' processing: Reads were demultiplexed and collapsed into UMI-guided consensus sequences with migec v1.2.7. Using mixcr v2.1.11, the UMI consensuses were aligned to TRA and TRB V and J templates and assembled into clonotypes. A clonotype was counted as expanded or contracted only when both edgeR and NoisET called the clonotype significant, with the noise models trained on biological replicates. edgeR calls used a false discovery rate-adjusted p below 0.01 and a log2 fold-change threshold of 1. As an exploratory analysis of dynamics, PCA with hierarchical clustering was applied to max-normalized trajectories of the 1000 most abundant clonotypes. Separately sequenced CD4+ and CD8+ repertoires were used to assign the CD4 or CD8 phenotype of responding clones. Clones were called with MiXCR by TCRdb after fastp trimmed the public reads at Q25, and only in-frame beta chains were retained. CDR3 protein duplicates are merged, each entry listing the most common genes and DNA. The authors' filters were not applied to this entry. The table for this sample lists nearly 110,000 distinct CDR3 sequences; 17% of them were counted only once. 28% of the sample comes from the top ten.

Input material: PBMCs or a T cell subset sorted from them (not recorded which). This clonotype originated in an adult woman who had mild COVID-19 (a few samples of this study predate the infection). The sample titles of this study are shuffled in the database, so cell type and time point are left out; the donor was told from shared clones.

The encoded CDR3 is CASSEGEGAGNQPQHF. The DNA sequence is as follows: TGTGCCAGCAGTGAAGGAGAGGGGGCGGGCAATCAGCCCCAGCATTTT. This chain is built from TRBV25-1 and TRBJ1-5, with 7 middle bases fitting TRBD1. V ends up 2 bases short and J 2 bases short, with an unmatched junction base count of 6. There are 16 amino acids in the CDR3, from cysteine to phenylalanine inclusive. CDR3 DNA is the only sequence kept; it has 48 bases, read in frame from the first base. From a lookup of the germline V gene, CDR1 and CDR2 are MGHDK and SYGVNS.